This is a list of T cell receptor beta chains from one sample in a study of neoadjuvant anti-PD-1 for oral cavity cancer. Assay: immunoSEQ multiplex PCR; the TCRdb copy retains only in-frame clones and omits some. The sample has some 15,000 clones; around 72% are singletons. Specimen: PBMCs, collected after nivolumab (anti-PD-1) treatment. The receptors originated from a person aged 35-79 years with oral cavity squamous cell carcinoma. The CDR3 runs from the conserved cysteine through the conserved F or W. The D gene is left open where the match is weak. Size is stated for part of the rows, as once, few or many counts, or as a class when the clone is expanded.

v_gene	j_gene	abundance	d_gene	len	CDR3nt	CDR3aa
TRBV2	TRBJ2-1	few	TRBD1	14	TGTGCCAGCAGTGAGGGACAGGGGGACAATGAGCAGTTCTTC	CASSEGQGDNEQFF
TRBV5-1	TRBJ2-3	-	-	14	TGCGCCAGCAGCTTGGCCCAACAGGCAGATACGCAGTATTTT	CASSLAQQADTQYF
TRBV27	TRBJ2-7	-	TRBD1	15	TGTGCCAGCAGTTCCGCCGGGACAGGGGAATACGAGCAGTACTTC	CASSSAGTGEYEQYF
TRBV13	TRBJ2-1	-	TRBD2	16	TGTGCCAGCAGCTCACGACTAGCGGGAACTTACAATGAGCAGTTCTTC	CASSSRLAGTYNEQFF
TRBV29-1	TRBJ1-1	few	-	11	TGCAGCGTTGTGCAGGGGCCTGAAGCTTTCTTT	CSVVQGPEAFF
TRBV6-1	TRBJ2-5	-	TRBD1	14	TGTGCCAGCAGGTTGACAGGGGGATTGGAGACCCAGTACTTC	CASRLTGGLETQYF
TRBV7-9	TRBJ1-2	once	TRBD1	14	TGTGCCAGCAGCTTAGAGGGGGCCGAGGATGGCTACACCTTC	CASSLEGAEDGYTF
TRBV11-2	TRBJ2-7	-	-	12	TGTGCCAGCAGCCGATGGAGGTTCGAGCAGTACTTC	CASSRWRFEQYF
TRBV19	TRBJ2-7	-	TRBD2	15	TGTGCCAGTAGCTCTTCTAGCGGGAGCACCTACGAGCAGTACTTC	CASSSSSGSTYEQYF
TRBV19	TRBJ2-3	-	TRBD1	16	TGTGCCAGTAGTACCCTCGGGACAGGGTCCACAGATACGCAGTATTTT	CASSTLGTGSTDTQYF
TRBV6-1	TRBJ1-5	few	TRBD1	13	TGTGCCAGCAGCGTGACAGGGGGTCAGCCCCAGCATTTT	CASSVTGGQPQHF
TRBV5-1	TRBJ2-3	few	-	15	TGCGCCAGCAGCGTCCGGGGGATAGCCTCAGATACGCAGTATTTT	CASSVRGIASDTQYF
TRBV2	TRBJ2-7	-	-	13	TGTGCCAGCAGATCAGGGTCCGCCTACGAGCAGTACTTC	CASRSGSAYEQYF
TRBV6-5	TRBJ2-5	-	-	14	TGTGCCAGCAGTTCCCCTAAAGGGCAAGAGACCCAGTACTTC	CASSSPKGQETQYF
TRBV6-1	TRBJ2-7	-	TRBD1	14	TGTGCCAGCAGTAAGGACAGGGGGCTACTCGAGCAGTACTTC	CASSKDRGLLEQYF
TRBV10-3	TRBJ2-7	few	TRBD2	13	TGTGCCATCACTCCCGGACTAGGCTACGAGCAGTACTTC	CAITPGLGYEQYF
TRBV18	TRBJ1-2	-	TRBD1	14	TGTGCCAGCTCACAACGACAGGGGAGGTATGGCTACACCTTC	CASSQRQGRYGYTF
TRBV30	TRBJ1-5	-	-	15	TGTGCCTGGAGTGTGGGGCCCCATAGCAATCAGCCCCAGCATTTT	CAWSVGPHSNQPQHF
TRBV10-2	TRBJ1-2	-	TRBD1	14	TGCGCCAGTACCCCGGGACAGAAGTTTGGAGGCTACACCTTC	CASTPGQKFGGYTF
TRBV6-5	TRBJ1-2	once	TRBD1	12	TGTGCCAGCAGACAGGGGGCGCGGGGCTACACCTTC	CASRQGARGYTF
TRBV12-5	TRBJ2-1	-	TRBD2	14	TGTGCTAGCAGGGTCGGGGGGACTTTTGATGAGCAGTTCTTC	CASRVGGTFDEQFF
TRBV6-5	TRBJ2-7	-	TRBD2	14	TGTGCCAGCAGTCCTAGCGGGCCGTTTCACGAGCAGTACTTC	CASSPSGPFHEQYF
TRBV30	TRBJ1-1	-	-	13	TGTGCCTGGAGTGTAGTACCGAGGAATGAAGCTTTCTTT	CAWSVVPRNEAFF
TRBV5-4	TRBJ2-7	-	TRBD1	17	TGTGCCAGCAGCTTGGCTCAGGGGGCGCAAGGATACTACGAGCAGTACTTC	CASSLAQGAQGYYEQYF
TRBV9	TRBJ2-3	once	-	17	TGTGCCAGCAGCGTAGCTAAGCATCTCGATGGCACAGATACGCAGTATTTT	CASSVAKHLDGTDTQYF
TRBV5-1	TRBJ2-3	-	-	15	TGCGCCAGCAGCTTGGGTGGGACTAGCACAGATACGCAGTATTTT	CASSLGGTSTDTQYF
TRBV2	TRBJ2-7	-	TRBD2	14	TGTGCCAGCAGTGAAGAGGCGGGAGCATACGAGCAGTACTTC	CASSEEAGAYEQYF
TRBV5-1	TRBJ2-2	-	-	13	TGCGCCAGCAGGACCCAGAGTGACGGGGAGCTGTTTTTT	CASRTQSDGELFF
TRBV5-1	TRBJ2-2	-	TRBD2	16	TGCGCCAGCAGCCTCGGGACTAGCGGGAGCACCGGGGAGCTGTTTTTT	CASSLGTSGSTGELFF
TRBV19	TRBJ2-1	-	-	16	TGTGCCAGTAGTATTCAGGGACAACTTTCCTACAATGAGCAGTTCTTC	CASSIQGQLSYNEQFF
TRBV7-8	TRBJ2-7	-	-	13	TGTGCCAGCAGCGCGGGCCCCGCACGCCTGCAGTACTTC	CASSAGPARLQYF
TRBV5-1	TRBJ2-2	-	TRBD2	16	TGCGCCAGCAGCTCAGGGACTAGCGGGAACACCGGGGAGCTGTTTTTT	CASSSGTSGNTGELFF
TRBV5-1	TRBJ2-3	-	-	14	TGCGCCAGCAGCTTCAGCGGGAGCACAGATACGCAGTATTTT	CASSFSGSTDTQYF
TRBV6-5	TRBJ2-7	-	-	13	TGTGCCAGCAGCGACCCCGGATCCTACGAGCAGTACTTC	CASSDPGSYEQYF
TRBV28	TRBJ2-7	-	-	16	TGTGCCAGCAGCTGGGCCTATTTGGCGCCGACCTACGAGCAGTACTTC	CASSWAYLAPTYEQYF
TRBV6-1	TRBJ1-3	few	-	15	TGTGCCAGCAAACGAGCCGCTGGGGATGGAAACACCATATATTTT	CASKRAAGDGNTIYF
TRBV11-3	TRBJ2-2	-	TRBD2	15	TGTGCCAGCAGTGGAGGGAGGGCAGACACCGGGGAGCTGTTTTTT	CASSGGRADTGELFF
TRBV19	TRBJ2-1	-	TRBD2	15	TGTGCCAGTAGTATAGGGACTAGCGGGAGTGCTGAGCAGTTCTTC	CASSIGTSGSAEQFF
TRBV7-3	TRBJ2-3	-	-	15	TGTGCCAGCAGCTTAAGGGCGGATAGCACAGATACGCAGTATTTT	CASSLRADSTDTQYF
TRBV10-3	TRBJ1-2	-	-	12	TGTGCCATCCCGGACACATACTATGGCTACACCTTC	CAIPDTYYGYTF
TRBV19	TRBJ1-5	once	-	17	TGTGCCAGTAGTACCACGAAGAAACAGGGTTTTAATCAGCCCCAGCATTTT	CASSTTKKQGFNQPQHF
TRBV11-2	TRBJ1-5	few	TRBD1	14	TGTGCCAGCAGCTTACAGGGGGCCAATCAGCCCCAGCATTTT	CASSLQGANQPQHF
TRBV9	TRBJ2-7	-	-	14	TGTGCCAGCAGCGTAGATGGGGAGAGCTACGAGCAGTACTTC	CASSVDGESYEQYF
TRBV5-5	TRBJ1-2	-	-	14	TGTGCCAGCAGCTTTGACATCCCGGCGTATGGCTACACCTTC	CASSFDIPAYGYTF
TRBV19	TRBJ2-1	-	-	14	TGTGCCACCATAGCCCGGGAGCCCTACAATGAGCAGTTCTTC	CATIAREPYNEQFF
TRBV7-3	TRBJ2-3	-	-	16	TGTGCCAGCAGCTTAATAACAAGGAACCCCCCAGATACGCAGTATTTT	CASSLITRNPPDTQYF
TRBV19	TRBJ2-2	-	-	15	TGTGCCAGTAGTAGGGTGGACAGAAACACCGGGGAGCTGTTTTTT	CASSRVDRNTGELFF
TRBV25-1	TRBJ2-1	-	TRBD1	14	TGTGCCAGCTGGGGGACAGGCCTTTACAATGAGCAGTTCTTC	CASWGTGLYNEQFF
TRBV6-4	TRBJ2-7	few	-	12	TGTGCAGCGGACAAATGGGACTACGAGCAGTACTTC	CAADKWDYEQYF
TRBV2	TRBJ2-3	-	-	15	TGTGCCAGCAGTGAAGGAGGAGGGTCCACAGATACGCAGTATTTT	CASSEGGGSTDTQYF
TRBV13	TRBJ1-2	-	-	15	TGTGCCAGCAGCCCTTCTGAGACAGGAAATAATGGCTACACCTTC	CASSPSETGNNGYTF
TRBV30	TRBJ2-1	-	-	12	TGTGCCTGGAGTAGGGCTATGGGTGAGCAGTTCTTC	CAWSRAMGEQFF
TRBV4-2	TRBJ1-1	-	TRBD1	16	TGTGCCAGCAGCCAAGACCCGACAGGGGGCCGGACTGAAGCTTTCTTT	CASSQDPTGGRTEAFF
TRBV10-3	TRBJ2-3	-	-	13	TGTGCCATCAGTGAGTTGTGGACAGATACGCAGTATTTT	CAISELWTDTQYF
TRBV7-8	TRBJ2-7	-	TRBD2	15	TGTGCCAGCAGCTTAGGGACTAGCGGGAGCAGTGAGCAGTACTTC	CASSLGTSGSSEQYF
TRBV30	TRBJ2-3	-	TRBD2	15	TGTGCCTGGAGAAGAACTAGCGGGGTCACAGATACGCAGTATTTT	CAWRRTSGVTDTQYF
TRBV4-1	TRBJ1-2	-	TRBD1	14	TGCGCCAGCAGCCAAGCCGGGACAGGCTATGGCTACACCTTC	CASSQAGTGYGYTF
TRBV5-1	TRBJ1-5	few	TRBD1	14	TGCGCCAGCAGCCCGGGACAGGGCAATCAGCCCCAGCATTTT	CASSPGQGNQPQHF
TRBV5-1	TRBJ2-1	-	TRBD2	19	TGCGCCAGCAGCTTGGGCCAGCGGGAGGGCCTAGGGTCCTACAATGAGCAGTTCTTC	CASSLGQREGLGSYNEQFF